Shown below are 22 T cell receptor beta chains from a single sample sequenced in a study of blood T cell repertoires in COVID-19. Using immunoSEQ multiplex PCR, the repertoire was profiled, and TCRdb retains in-frame clones only, with some absent. The data contain hundreds of thousands of clones, roughly 85% of them singletons. Sequenced: peripheral blood. Source of these receptors: a woman in her 70s with active or convalescent COVID-19.

This clone appeared a few times. The rearrangement links TRBV7-9 to TRBJ2-1, with 16 bases identical to TRBD2. The CDR3 is made up of 17 amino acids. CDR1 is SEHNR and CDR2 is FQNEAQ in the germline V gene (reference sequence). The trim removed 5 bases at V and 4 bases at J, leaving 5 bases unmatched. CDR3 sequence: CASSTGTSGGAYNEQFF. CDR3 DNA sequence: TGTGCCAGCAGCACCGGGACTAGCGGGGGGGCTTACAATGAGCAGTTCTTC. Complete variable domain (other parts from reference TRBV7-9 and TRBJ2-1): DTGVSQNPRHKITKRGQNVTFRCDPISEHNRLYWYRQTLGQGPEFLTYFQNEAQLEKSRLLSDRFSAERPKGSFSTLEIQRTEQGDSAMYLCASSTGTSGGAYNEQFFGPGTRLTVL.

Concerning this clone: The sample contains more than one DNA sequence encoding this CDR3. CDR3 nucleotides: TGCGCCAGCAGCTTACAGGGAACAAACACCGGGGAGCTGTTTTTT. This codes for CASSLQGTNTGELFF. The chain joins TRBV5-1 to TRBJ2-2; tentative D call: TRBD1 (6 bases). There are 15 residues in the CDR3. Trimming took 2 bases from V and 2 from J, leaving 10 bases between them. CDR1 SGHRS and CDR2 YFSETQ come from the germline V gene.

The chain couples TRBV10-3 to TRBJ1-1, with D perhaps matching TRBD1 (6 bases). The V end was cut by 4 bases, the J end by 1 base, with 10 bases between. The germline V gene encodes CDR1 ENHRY and CDR2 SYGVKD. CDR3 length equals 14 residues. The CDR3 loop is CAISGGTPNTEAFF. CDR3 coding DNA: TGTGCCATCAGTGGGGGGACACCGAACACTGAAGCTTTCTTT.

This clone was found once. Written as DNA, the CDR3 is TGTGCCAGCAGCTTAACGGGGGGCCCAGACACCGGGGAGCTGTTTTTT. Protein sequence: CASSLTGGPDTGELFF. The rearrangement uses TRBV7-9 and TRBJ2-2, with D possibly being TRBD2 (7 bases). Between the trimmed V and J ends, which lost 2 bases and 3 bases, there was a span of 13 bases. Per the germline V gene, CDR1 is SEHNR and CDR2 is FQNEAQ (reference sequence). The CDR3 is 16 residues long.

This clone was counted once. The genes are TRBV5-1 and TRBJ2-3; 9 bases fit TRBD1. The CDR3 runs to 15 residues. CDR1 is SGHRS and CDR2 is YFSETQ in the germline V gene. Trimming at V came to 2 bases and at J to 2 bases, leaving 3 bases not matched to a gene. The chain's CDR3 is CASSFRTGATDTQYF. CDR3 nucleotide sequence: TGCGCCAGCAGCTTTAGGACAGGGGCCACAGATACGCAGTATTTT. Drawing the rest from reference TRBV5-1 and TRBJ2-3, the complete variable domain is KAGVTQTPRYLIKTRGQQVTLSCSPISGHRSVSWYQQTPGQGLQFLFEYFSETQRNKGNFPGRFSGRQFSNSRSEMNVSTLELGDSALYLCASSFRTGATDTQYFGPGTRLTVL.

The V gene is TRBV7-6, the J gene TRBJ1-2; D may be TRBD1 (5 bases). The CDR3 covers 13 residues. The germline V gene encodes CDR1 SGHVS and CDR2 FNYEAQ. Trimming removed 5 bases at V and 6 bases at J, with 13 bases between. The DNA of the CDR3 is TGTGCCAGCAGCCTCTCACCGGGGGATGGCTACACCTTC. This translates into CASSLSPGDGYTF.

This chain links TRBV5-5 with TRBJ2-1; 11 bases agree with TRBD1. The CDR3 spans 15 residues. Unmatched junction bases numbered 8, after V lost 0 bases and J lost 12 bases. CDR1 SGHKS and CDR2 YYEKEE come from the germline V gene (reference sequence). The CDR3 loop reads CASSLEWTGGARQFF. The DNA for the CDR3 is TGTGCCAGCAGCTTGGAATGGACAGGGGGCGCGAGGCAGTTCTTC.

In this sample, this clone turned up a few times. The chain uses TRBV19 and TRBJ2-5; 7 nucleotides agree with TRBD2. The CDR3 contains 14 residues. Germline lookup yields CDR1 LNHDA and CDR2 SQIVND (reference sequence). The J segment lost 4 bases and the V segment lost 3 bases, leaving 5 bases of the junction unmatched. This chain's CDR3 is CASSMGGGVETQYF. The CDR3 coding sequence is TGTGCCAGTAGTATGGGGGGGGGTGTAGAGACCCAGTACTTC. Full variable domain (missing parts from reference TRBV19 and TRBJ2-5): DGGITQSPKYLFRKEGQNVTLSCEQNLNHDAMYWYRQDPGQGLRLIYYSQIVNDFQKGDIAEGYSVSREKKESFPLTVTSAQKNPTAFYLCASSMGGGVETQYFGPGTRLLVL.

The chain has TRBV5-1 and TRBJ2-3; 10 nucleotides agree with TRBD1. Germline-derived CDR1 and CDR2 are SGHRS and YFSETQ. This CDR3 is built from 12 residues. Trimming at V came to 7 bases and at J to 4 bases, leaving 0 bases not matched to a gene. The CDR3 spells CASGQGADTQYF. CDR3 DNA sequence: TGCGCCAGCGGACAGGGGGCAGATACGCAGTATTTT.

The V and J genes are TRBV2 and TRBJ2-4; TRBD1 matches at 8 bases. The CDR3 runs to 15 residues. V was clipped by 8 bases and J by 1 base; unmatched bases: 7. Germline-derived CDR1 and CDR2 are SNHLY and FYNNEI. DNA for the CDR3: TGTGCCAGCGAGCTGGACAGGGCTGCCAAAAACATTCAGTACTTC. Translating gives CASELDRAAKNIQYF.

The chain carries TRBV27 and TRBJ2-1; 7 bases line up with TRBD2. The V segment lost 8 bases and the J segment 0 bases; nucleotides outside the gene matches: 4. This CDR3 region has 14 residues. CDR1 MNHEY and CDR2 SMNVEV come from the germline V gene (reference sequence). CDR3 in amino acids: CASHLADSYNEQFF. The CDR3 nucleotides read TGTGCCAGCCACCTAGCGGACTCCTACAATGAGCAGTTCTTC.

This chain connects TRBV6-5 to TRBJ2-1, with D tentatively TRBD2 (7 bases). Germline loops: CDR1 MNHEY, CDR2 SVGAGI. The V and J ends lost 6 bases and 4 bases respectively, with 16 bases between them. The CDR3 sequence is 15 residues long. The CDR3 nucleotides are TGTGCCAGCAGGGGGGGCCAGCGGGGATACAATGAGCAGTTCTTC. Translating gives CASRGGQRGYNEQFF.

V is TRBV5-8 and J is TRBJ1-2; TRBD1 is a possible D gene (5 bases). The germline V gene has CDR1 SGHTS and CDR2 YDEGEE. CDR3 length: 15 residues. With 4 bases removed from V and 2 bases from J, the gap between germline ends came to 15 bases. The CDR3 protein is CASSRLDSLNYGYTF. CDR3 DNA sequence: TGTGCCAGCAGCCGCTTAGACAGCCTCAACTATGGCTACACCTTC.

V usage is TRBV5-6 and J usage is TRBJ2-5; D may be TRBD1 (5 bases). The V end was cut by 1 base, the J end by 4 bases, with 14 bases between. CDR1 SGHDT and CDR2 YYEEEE come from the germline V gene. This CDR3 has 15 residues. The CDR3 sequence is CASSLTGRMGETQYF. DNA for the CDR3: TGTGCCAGCAGCTTGACAGGACGAATGGGAGAGACCCAGTACTTC.

Turning to this clone: Other nucleotide sequences in the sample specify the same CDR3. The chain employs TRBV18 and TRBJ1-1; 8 nucleotides line up with TRBD1. V shed 6 bases and J 2 bases; nucleotides not matched to a gene: 5. Germline V gene sequence: CDR1 KGHSH, CDR2 LQKENI. The CDR3 has 14 amino acids. The CDR3 loop is CASSPGTGNTEAFF. DNA of the CDR3: TGTGCCAGCTCCCCGGGGACAGGCAACACTGAAGCTTTCTTT.

J is TRBJ2-7 and V is TRBV6-1; D may be TRBD1 (5 bases). CDR1 and CDR2 from the germline V gene are MNHNS and SASEGT. Deletions cut 2 bases from V and 2 bases from J, with 10 bases between. The CDR3 covers 14 residues. The CDR3 is CASSELWGTYEQYF. CDR3 coding DNA: TGTGCCAGCAGTGAATTGTGGGGCACCTACGAGCAGTACTTC.

J is TRBJ2-7 and V is TRBV6-6; TRBD2 might be the D (5 bases). The germline CDR1 and CDR2 sequences are MNHNY and SVGAGI (reference sequence). The CDR3 loop spans 15 amino acids. The V and J ends lost 6 bases and 0 bases respectively, with 15 bases between them. The CDR3 DNA follows: TGTGCCAGCAGGTCCGACTACCGGAGCTCCTACGAGCAGTACTTC. Translated: CASRSDYRSSYEQYF.

The rearrangement joins TRBV5-4 to TRBJ2-7; 8 nucleotides match TRBD1. Germline trimming cut 4 bases from V and 0 bases from J; bases unmatched to any gene: 6. This CDR3 has 15 residues. CDR1 is SGHNT and CDR2 is YYREEE in the germline V gene (reference sequence). The CDR3 spells CASSVGTGVSYEQYF. The DNA of the CDR3 is TGTGCCAGCAGCGTCGGGACAGGAGTCTCCTACGAGCAGTACTTC.

This chain connects TRBV6-5 to TRBJ1-2; 9 positions agree with TRBD1. The CDR3 totals 13 residues. Germline V CDR1 and CDR2: MNHEY, SVGAGI. Trimming removed 5 bases from V and 7 bases from J; junction bases left unmatched: 5. The CDR3 protein is CASSTGTGLGYTF. CDR3 nucleotides: TGTGCCAGCAGTACCGGGACAGGGCTTGGCTACACCTTC.

This clone was detected once. The CDR3 region is CASSLNQQPQHF. CDR3 in DNA: TGTGCCAGCAGTTTGAATCAGCAGCCCCAGCATTTT. The chain recombines TRBV12-3 or TRBV12-4 with TRBJ1-5; no clear D gene. V lost 3 bases, J lost 7 bases, and 7 bases lay in between. The CDR3 runs to 12 residues.

This clone was seen just once. The J gene is TRBJ1-5, the V gene TRBV7-2; D is perhaps TRBD1 (6 bases). V was pared by 3 bases and J by 7 bases, with 13 bases between. The length of the CDR3 is 14 residues. Germline-derived CDR1 and CDR2 are SGHTA and FQGNSA. Written as DNA, the CDR3 is TGTGCCAGCAGCTTGAATGGGGGGGCACAGCCCCAGCATTTT. It is translated as CASSLNGGAQPQHF.

The chain carries TRBV3-1 (or the pseudogene TRBV3-2) and TRBJ2-1; 7 bases align to TRBD2. This CDR3 has 16 amino acids. The V gene's germline CDR1 is LGHDT and CDR2 YNNKEL (reference sequence). V shed 4 bases and J 1 base; nucleotides not matched to a gene: 7. Here the CDR3 DNA reads TGTGCCAGCAGCCCGAGGGGCGGGAGATCCTACAATGAGCAGTTCTTC. This sequence encodes CASSPRGGRSYNEQFF.